These T cell receptor beta chains were read from a single sample in a study of blood T cell repertoires in COVID-19. Produced via immunoSEQ multiplex PCR; TCRdb's table is partial and in-frame only. The sample shows around 78,000 clones, approximately 85% of them seen only once. Sequencing was performed on peripheral blood. All receptors derive from a human donor in a cohort sampled during active COVID-19. CDR3s include the opening cysteine and the closing phenylalanine or tryptophan. The D gene is left open where the match is weak. The size entry is marked missing in some rows and otherwise reads once, few, many or a size class.

TRBV7-2	.	.	TRBJ1-5	TGTGCCAGCAGTCCGTACTTGGGCGTTCAGCCCCAGCATTTT	CASSPYLGVQPQHF
TRBV6-5	.	TRBD1	TRBJ2-7	TGTGCCAGCAGTTACCGGACAGGGCAGGACGAGCAGTACTTC	CASSYRTGQDEQYF
TRBV5-6	.	TRBD1	TRBJ1-1	TGTGCCAGCAGCTTGGGACAGGGGGCCTTCACTGAAGCTTTCTTT	CASSLGQGAFTEAFF
TRBV15	few	TRBD1	TRBJ1-2	TGTGCCACCAGCAGCTCCGGGACAGTCGACTACACCTTC	CATSSSGTVDYTF
TRBV19	.	.	TRBJ1-3	TGTGCCAGTAGTATTGGGGACTCCGGAAACACCATATATTTT	CASSIGDSGNTIYF
TRBV7-8	.	TRBD1	TRBJ2-5	TGTGCCAGCAGCTCGCCCCACAGGGGCTCGGAGACCCAGTACTTC	CASSSPHRGSETQYF
TRBV5-1	.	TRBD2	TRBJ2-7	TGCGCCAGCAGCCCCGGGACTAGCGGGAGCCCTAACTCCTACGAGCAGTACTTC	CASSPGTSGSPNSYEQYF
TRBV7-6	.	.	TRBJ1-4	TGTGCCAGCAGCTTAATGACAGATCGGAATGAAAAACTGTTTTTT	CASSLMTDRNEKLFF
TRBV12-5	.	.	TRBJ1-1	TGTGCTAGTGGTTCCCTACTTAACACTGAAGCTTTCTTT	CASGSLLNTEAFF
TRBV6-6	.	.	TRBJ2-1	TGTGCCACCATTAGAGCAGCGTCGAATGAGCAGTTCTTC	CATIRAASNEQFF
TRBV7-9	.	.	TRBJ1-5	TGTGCCACCCGGCGGGGGGACCAGCCCCAGCATTTT	CATRRGDQPQHF
TRBV30	.	TRBD1	TRBJ1-2	TGTGCCTGGATTGTGGGACAGGGCAGTGGCTACACCTTC	CAWIVGQGSGYTF
TRBV3-1/TRBV3-2	.	.	TRBJ2-5	TGTGCCAGCAGCCCCGCGGTTCAAGAGACCCAGTACTTC	CASSPAVQETQYF
TRBV5-4	.	TRBD2	TRBJ2-3	TGTGCCAGCAGCTCCGGACTAGCGAGGGGTGGCACAGATACGCAGTATTTT	CASSSGLARGGTDTQYF
TRBV30	.	TRBD2	TRBJ2-1	TGTGCCTGGAGGAGCGGGGCATACAATGAGCAGTTCTTC	CAWRSGAYNEQFF
TRBV5-1	.	TRBD2	TRBJ2-7	TGCGCCAGCAGCACTTTGGCGGGAGAAGCCCACGAGCAGTACTTC	CASSTLAGEAHEQYF
TRBV4-3	.	TRBD1	TRBJ1-4	TGCGCCAGCAGCCAAGACTTGGGCAGGGGGCGGGAAAAACTGTTTTTT	CASSQDLGRGREKLFF
TRBV3-1/TRBV3-2	.	TRBD1	TRBJ2-2	TGTGCCAGCAGCCCTTGGCGGACAGGGGGCTCCGGGGAGCTGTTTTTT	CASSPWRTGGSGELFF
TRBV5-4	.	.	TRBJ1-5	TGTGCCAGCGGCTACCAACCAGGGGAGCCCCAGCATTTT	CASGYQPGEPQHF
TRBV5-6	once	TRBD2	TRBJ2-1	TGTGCCAGCAGCTTGGAGCTCCTAGCGGGGGCCTACAATGAGCAGTTCTTC	CASSLELLAGAYNEQFF
TRBV27	.	TRBD1	TRBJ1-2	TGTGCCAGCAGAGGTACAGGGGACTATGGCTACACCTTC	CASRGTGDYGYTF
TRBV6-4	.	TRBD2	TRBJ2-3	TGTGCCAGCAGTGACGTCGCGGGAGACGTCGATACGCAGTATTTT	CASSDVAGDVDTQYF
TRBV4-3	.	.	TRBJ2-7	TGCGCCAGCAGCCAGGAGTCCAAATCCTACGAGCAGTACTTC	CASSQESKSYEQYF
TRBV11-2	.	TRBD1	TRBJ1-5	TGTGCCAGCAGCTTAGGACAGGGGTTGGAGCAGCCCCAGCATTTT	CASSLGQGLEQPQHF
TRBV24-1	.	.	TRBJ2-2	TGTGCCACCACTGAAGGGGGGAACACCGGGGAGCTGTTTTTT	CATTEGGNTGELFF
TRBV15	.	.	TRBJ2-7	TGTGCCACCAGCAGTGGTCCAGGGGACTCCTACGAGCAGTACTTC	CATSSGPGDSYEQYF
TRBV29-1	.	.	TRBJ2-1	TGCAGCGTTGAGGTCCGGGGAGGCTACAATGAGCAGTTCTTC	CSVEVRGGYNEQFF
TRBV7-9	.	.	TRBJ2-5	TGTGCCAGCAGCTTACGAGGCGCGAAAGCCAAGGAGACCCAGTACTTC	CASSLRGAKAKETQYF